This TCR beta chain was captured in a study of T-cell memory formation after mild COVID-19. Researchers used 5'RACE with constant-segment primers to make TCR alpha and TCR beta cDNA libraries that carry sample barcodes and UMIs. TCRdb analysed the 5' RACE reads with MiXCR anew, one entry per CDR3 protein. The table lists about 440,000 distinct CDR3 sequences, around 20% of them singletons. This clonotype was observed a handful of times. The ends lost 2 bases at V and 1 base at J; junction bases unmatched: 5. Germline assignment: CDR1 SGHNT and CDR2 YENEEA. The CDR3 runs to 16 residues. Sequencing was carried out using PBMCs or a T cell subset sorted from them (not recorded which). The origin of this receptor is an adult woman who had mild COVID-19 (a few samples of this study predate the infection). Cell type and time point are not known. V gene TRBV11-3 combines with J gene TRBJ2-5, with 9 bases that match TRBD2. This CDR3 is CASSLNAGGPQETQYF. CDR3 sequence (DNA): TGTGCCAGCAGCTTAAATGCGGGAGGGCCCCAAGAGACCCAGTACTTC.